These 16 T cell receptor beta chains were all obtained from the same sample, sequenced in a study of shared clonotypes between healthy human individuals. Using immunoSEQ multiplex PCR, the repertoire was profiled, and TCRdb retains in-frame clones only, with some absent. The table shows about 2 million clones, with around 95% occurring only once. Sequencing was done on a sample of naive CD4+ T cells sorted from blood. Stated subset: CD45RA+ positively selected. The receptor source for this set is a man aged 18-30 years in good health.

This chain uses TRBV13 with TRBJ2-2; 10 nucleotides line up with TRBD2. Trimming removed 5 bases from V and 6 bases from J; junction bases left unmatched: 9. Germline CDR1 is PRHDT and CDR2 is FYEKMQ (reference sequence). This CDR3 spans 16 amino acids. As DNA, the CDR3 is TGTGCCAGCAGCGCTACCTCAGGACTAGCGGCCGGGGAGCTGTTTTTT. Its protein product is CASSATSGLAAGELFF. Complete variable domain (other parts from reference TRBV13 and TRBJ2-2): AAGVIQSPRHLIKEKRETATLKCYPIPRHDTVYWYQQGPGQDPQFLISFYEKMQSDKGSIPDRFSAQQFSDYHSELNMSSLELGDSALYFCASSATSGLAAGELFFGEGSRLTVL.

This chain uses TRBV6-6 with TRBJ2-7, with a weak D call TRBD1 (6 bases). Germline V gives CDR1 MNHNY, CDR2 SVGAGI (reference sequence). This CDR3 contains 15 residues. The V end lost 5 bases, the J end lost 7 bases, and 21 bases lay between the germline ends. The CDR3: CASSTPGTNSQEQYF. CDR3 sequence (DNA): TGTGCCAGCAGTACCCCCGGGACAAACTCTCAGGAGCAGTACTTC.

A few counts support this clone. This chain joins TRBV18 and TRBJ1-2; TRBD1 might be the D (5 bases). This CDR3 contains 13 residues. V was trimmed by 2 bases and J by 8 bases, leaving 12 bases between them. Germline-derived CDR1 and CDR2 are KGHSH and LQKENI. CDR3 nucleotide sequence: TGTGCCAGCTCACCAGCCGTCGACAGCGGCTACACCTTC. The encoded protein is CASSPAVDSGYTF.

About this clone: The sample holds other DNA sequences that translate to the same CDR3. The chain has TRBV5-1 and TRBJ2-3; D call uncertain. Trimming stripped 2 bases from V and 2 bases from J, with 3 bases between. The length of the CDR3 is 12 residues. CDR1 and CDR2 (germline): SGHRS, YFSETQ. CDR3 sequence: CASSFSTDTQYF. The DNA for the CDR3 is TGCGCCAGCAGCTTCTCCACAGATACGCAGTATTTT.

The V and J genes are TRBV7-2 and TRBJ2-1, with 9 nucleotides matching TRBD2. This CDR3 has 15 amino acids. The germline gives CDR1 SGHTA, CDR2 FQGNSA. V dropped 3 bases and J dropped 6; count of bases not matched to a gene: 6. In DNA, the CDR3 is TGTGCCAGCAGCTTCCTAGCGGGGTTCTCCAATGAGCAGTTCTTC. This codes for CASSFLAGFSNEQFF.

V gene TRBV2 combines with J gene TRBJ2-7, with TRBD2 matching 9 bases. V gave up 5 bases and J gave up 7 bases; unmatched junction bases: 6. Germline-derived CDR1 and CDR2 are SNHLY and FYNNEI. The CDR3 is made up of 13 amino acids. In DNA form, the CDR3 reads TGTGCCAGCAGTCGACTAGCGGCGGGGGAGCAGTACTTC. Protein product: CASSRLAAGEQYF.

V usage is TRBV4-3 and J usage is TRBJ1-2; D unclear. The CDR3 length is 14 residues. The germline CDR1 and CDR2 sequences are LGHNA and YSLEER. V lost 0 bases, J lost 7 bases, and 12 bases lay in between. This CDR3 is CASSQDQGLIGYTF. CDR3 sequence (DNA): TGCGCCAGCAGCCAAGATCAAGGGTTGATTGGCTACACCTTC.

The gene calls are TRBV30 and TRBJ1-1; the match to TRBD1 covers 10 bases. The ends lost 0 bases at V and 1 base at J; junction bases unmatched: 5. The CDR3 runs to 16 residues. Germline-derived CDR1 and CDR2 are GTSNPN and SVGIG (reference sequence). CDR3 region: CAWSVGDRGANTEAFF. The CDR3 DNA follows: TGTGCCTGGAGTGTGGGGGACAGGGGAGCGAACACTGAAGCTTTCTTT.

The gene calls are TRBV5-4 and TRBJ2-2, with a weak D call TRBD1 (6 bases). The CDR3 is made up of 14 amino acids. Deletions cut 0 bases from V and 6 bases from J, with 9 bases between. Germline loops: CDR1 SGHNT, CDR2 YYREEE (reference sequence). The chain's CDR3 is CASSLDRAAGELFF. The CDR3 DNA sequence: TGTGCCAGCAGCTTGGACAGGGCCGCCGGGGAGCTGTTTTTT.

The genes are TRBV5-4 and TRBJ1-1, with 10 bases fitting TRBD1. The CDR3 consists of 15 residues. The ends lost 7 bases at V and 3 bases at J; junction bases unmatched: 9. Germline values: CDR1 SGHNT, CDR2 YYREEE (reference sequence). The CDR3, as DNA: TGTGCCAGCGCATTTTCGGACAGGGGGGACACTGAAGCTTTCTTT. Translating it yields CASAFSDRGDTEAFF.

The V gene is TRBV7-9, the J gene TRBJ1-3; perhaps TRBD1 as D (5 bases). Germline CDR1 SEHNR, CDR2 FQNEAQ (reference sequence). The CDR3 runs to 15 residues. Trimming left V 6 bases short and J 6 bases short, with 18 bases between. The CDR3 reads CASSLRGDPENTIYF. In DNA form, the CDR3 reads TGTGCCAGCAGTCTGCGCGGGGACCCGGAAAACACCATATATTTT.

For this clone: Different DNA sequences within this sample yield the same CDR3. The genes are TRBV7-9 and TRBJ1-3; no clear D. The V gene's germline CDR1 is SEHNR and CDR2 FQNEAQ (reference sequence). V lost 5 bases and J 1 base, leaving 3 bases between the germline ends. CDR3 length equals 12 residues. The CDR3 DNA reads TGTGCCAGCAGCCCGTCTGGAAACACCATATATTTT. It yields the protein CASSPSGNTIYF.

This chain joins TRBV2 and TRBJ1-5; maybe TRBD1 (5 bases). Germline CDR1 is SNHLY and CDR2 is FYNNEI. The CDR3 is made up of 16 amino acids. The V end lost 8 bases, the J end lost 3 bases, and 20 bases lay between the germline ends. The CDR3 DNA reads TGTGCCAGCGGGGGAGGGAGGGAGTACGACAATCAGCCCCAGCATTTT. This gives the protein CASGGGREYDNQPQHF.

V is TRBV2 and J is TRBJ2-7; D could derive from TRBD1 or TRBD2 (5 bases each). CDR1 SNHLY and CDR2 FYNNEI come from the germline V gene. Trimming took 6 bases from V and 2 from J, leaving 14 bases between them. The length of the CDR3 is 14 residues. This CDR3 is CASRVMGVTYEQYF. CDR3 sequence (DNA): TGTGCCAGCAGAGTCATGGGGGTGACCTACGAGCAGTACTTC.

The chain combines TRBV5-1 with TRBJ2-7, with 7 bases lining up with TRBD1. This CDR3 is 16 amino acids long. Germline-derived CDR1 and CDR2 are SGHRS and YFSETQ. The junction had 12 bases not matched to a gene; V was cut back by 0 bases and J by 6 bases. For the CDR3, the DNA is TGCGCCAGCAGCTTGGGCTTGACGACAGGGTGGGTCGAGCAGTACTTC. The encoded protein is CASSLGLTTGWVEQYF.

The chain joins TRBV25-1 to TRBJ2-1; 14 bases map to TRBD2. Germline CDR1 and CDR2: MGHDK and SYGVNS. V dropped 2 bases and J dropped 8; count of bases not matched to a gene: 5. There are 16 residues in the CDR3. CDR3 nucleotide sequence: TGTGCCAGCAGTGAACCTGGGACTAGCGGGGGTTATGAGCAGTTCTTC. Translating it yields CASSEPGTSGGYEQFF.